This TCR beta chain stems from a study of T cell changes during pregnancy in multiple sclerosis. Only in-frame clones appear in the TCRdb table, and some are missing; sequencing was by immunoSEQ multiplex PCR. This table has 65,000 to 95,000 clones, around 93% appearing once. Per germline, CDR1 SEHNR and CDR2 FQNEAQ (reference sequence). Trimming shortened V by 1 base and J by 7 bases, and 16 bases separated the two germline ends. This CDR3 has 15 residues. Sample: peripheral blood, taken after pregnancy. The origin of this receptor is a female donor in good health, enrolled as a control in a pregnancy study. The chain is built from TRBV7-9 and TRBJ1-1; the D gene is possibly TRBD1 (5 bases). The CDR3 region has the DNA TGTGCCAGCAGCTTAGGGGTTGGGGGGGAGGATGAAGCTTTCTTT. Its protein is CASSLGVGGEDEAFF. The variable domain in full, with the rest retrieved from reference TRBV7-9 and TRBJ1-1, is DTGVSQNPRHKITKRGQNVTFRCDPISEHNRLYWYRQTLGQGPEFLTYFQNEAQLEKSRLLSDRFSAERPKGSFSTLEIQRTEQGDSAMYLCASSLGVGGEDEAFFGQGTRLTVV.